A single sample gave rise to the 23 T cell receptor beta chains below, sequenced in a study of blood T cell repertoires in COVID-19. The protocol was immunoSEQ multiplex PCR, while the TCRdb copy is restricted to in-frame clones and leaves out a portion. The table includes some 48,000 clones, about four fifths detected once. Sequencing was done on a sample of peripheral blood. These TCRs come from a human donor in a cohort sampled during active COVID-19.

The genes are TRBV18 and TRBJ2-7, with 11 bases identical to TRBD2. CDR1 and CDR2 (germline): KGHSH, LQKENI. This CDR3 contains 16 residues. Germline trimming cut 1 base from V and 0 bases from J; bases unmatched to any gene: 2. DNA for the CDR3: TGTGCCAGCTCACCACTAGGGACTAGCGGCTCCTACGAGCAGTACTTC. Translating gives CASSPLGTSGSYEQYF.

The V call is TRBV5-1, the J call TRBJ1-4; possible D gene TRBD1, 5 bases. Germline CDR1 SGHRS, CDR2 YFSETQ. CDR3 size: 15 residues. Trimming shortened V by 0 bases and J by 1 base, and 7 bases separated the two germline ends. The CDR3 DNA reads as TGCGCCAGCAGCTTGGTGCAGGGAACTAATGAAAAACTGTTTTTT. Amino acids: CASSLVQGTNEKLFF.

There are a few counts of this clone. This rearrangement joins TRBV5-1 to TRBJ1-2; D is possibly TRBD1 (5 bases). The length of the CDR3 is 17 residues. Trimming took 0 bases from V and 6 from J, leaving 21 bases between them. Germline V gene sequence: CDR1 SGHRS, CDR2 YFSETQ. As DNA, the CDR3 is TGCGCCAGCAGCTTGGCAGTGGTAGGGGTTAGTGACGATGGCTACACCTTC. Its translation: CASSLAVVGVSDDGYTF.

The V call is TRBV5-1, the J call TRBJ1-6; 7 bases are shared with TRBD1. Germline-derived CDR1 and CDR2 are SGHRS and YFSETQ. Trimming at V came to 4 bases and at J to 7 bases, leaving 8 bases not matched to a gene. This CDR3 has 15 residues. CDR3 region: CASSGGGSGNSPLHF. The DNA of the CDR3 is TGCGCCAGCAGCGGAGGGGGCTCCGGAAATTCACCCCTCCACTTT. Together with reference TRBV5-1 and TRBJ1-6, the CDR3 gives the full variable domain: KAGVTQTPRYLIKTRGQQVTLSCSPISGHRSVSWYQQTPGQGLQFLFEYFSETQRNKGNFPGRFSGRQFSNSRSEMNVSTLELGDSALYLCASSGGGSGNSPLHFGNGTRLTVT.

Worth noting for this clone: An end of the junction differs from the germline gene, which may be a read error. The rearrangement uses TRBV7-7 and TRBJ1-1, with D hard to call. In germline, CDR1 is SSHAT, CDR2 FNYEAQ (reference sequence). The CDR3 spans 13 residues. CDR3 residues: CASSLDEGTEAFF. The CDR3 bases are TGTGCTAGCAGCTTAGACGAGGGAACTGAAGCTTTCTTT.

The V call is TRBV7-2, the J call TRBJ1-6, with 10 bases identical to TRBD1. The V segment lost 3 bases and the J segment 10 bases; nucleotides outside the gene matches: 9. Germline loops: CDR1 SGHTA, CDR2 FQGNSA. The CDR3 extends over 16 amino acids. CDR3 protein: CASSFSFVTGGSPLHF. The CDR3 DNA sequence: TGTGCCAGCAGCTTCAGTTTTGTGACAGGGGGCTCACCCCTCCACTTT. The variable domain in full, completed from reference TRBV7-2 and TRBJ1-6, reads GAGVSQSPSNKVTEKGKDVELRCDPISGHTALYWYRQSLGQGLEFLIYFQGNSAPDKSGLPSDRFSAERTGGSVSTLTIQRTQQEDSAVYLCASSFSFVTGGSPLHFGNGTRLTVT.

This rearrangement joins TRBV18 to TRBJ2-7; 11 nucleotides agree with TRBD2. Trimming took 3 bases from V and 5 from J; bases not matched to a gene: 9. Germline CDR1 is KGHSH and CDR2 is LQKENI. CDR3 size: 16 residues. The DNA for the CDR3 is TGTGCCAGCTCACCCCGAGGACTAGCGGGTTCAAACGAGCAGTACTTC. This translates into CASSPRGLAGSNEQYF.

The chain has TRBV7-9 and TRBJ1-2; the D gene is possibly TRBD1 (5 bases). The V end lost 4 bases, the J end lost 8 bases, and 17 bases lay between the germline ends. Germline CDR1 reads SEHNR; CDR2 reads FQNEAQ (reference sequence). CDR3 length equals 14 residues. The chain's CDR3 is CASSSLGGWRGYTF. The CDR3 bases are TGTGCCAGCAGCTCCCTCGGGGGGTGGCGAGGCTACACCTTC.

The genes are TRBV10-3 and TRBJ1-1; D remains ambiguous. Germline V gives CDR1 ENHRY, CDR2 SYGVKD. V was cut by 9 bases and J by 4 bases, with 21 bases left in between. The CDR3 contains 15 residues. CDR3 sequence (DNA): TGTGCCATTTCCTCCACGGGGAGGGCAGGCACTGAAGCTTTCTTT. It codes for CAISSTGRAGTEAFF.

The chain joins TRBV10-3 to TRBJ2-5; D is possibly TRBD2 (6 bases). This CDR3 region has 15 residues. The ends were cut back, 0 bases at V and 2 bases at J, with 10 bases in the middle. Germline loops: CDR1 ENHRY, CDR2 SYGVKD. The CDR3 DNA follows: TGTGCCATCAGTGAGTCGTTTGGGGGGCAAGAGACCCAGTACTTC. It encodes CAISESFGGQETQYF.

V is TRBV2 and J is TRBJ2-3; 10 positions match TRBD2. Unmatched junction bases numbered 6, after V lost 7 bases and J lost 2 bases. This CDR3 spans 15 amino acids. Germline V lookup: CDR1 SNHLY, CDR2 FYNNEI. Here the CDR3 reads CASIGLAVITDTQYF. The CDR3 nucleotides are TGTGCCAGCATCGGACTAGCGGTTATCACAGATACGCAGTATTTT.

The gene calls are TRBV5-5 and TRBJ2-3; weak D call: TRBD2 (7 bases). The germline CDR1 and CDR2 sequences are SGHKS and YYEKEE (reference sequence). The CDR3 totals 15 residues. The V gene lost 0 bases and the J gene lost 3 bases, with 11 bases spanning the gap. Here the CDR3 DNA reads TGTGCCAGCAGCTTGGTACAGGGAGGGACAGATACGCAGTATTTT. Encoded protein: CASSLVQGGTDTQYF.

Written as DNA, the CDR3 is TGTGCCAGCAGTTTATCGGGACTAGCTGAGACCCAGTACTTC. It yields the protein CASSLSGLAETQYF. This chain uses TRBV27 with TRBJ2-5; the match to TRBD2 covers 9 bases. Germline CDR1 is MNHEY and CDR2 is SMNVEV (reference sequence). V lost 0 bases to trimming and J lost 5 bases; unmatched junction nucleotides: 1. The CDR3 has 14 amino acids.

The chain joins TRBV19 to TRBJ1-1; 8 bases are shared with TRBD1. Unmatched junction bases numbered 6, after V lost 6 bases and J lost 0 bases. The CDR3 consists of 15 residues. Germline CDR1 is LNHDA and CDR2 is SQIVND (reference sequence). For the CDR3, the DNA is TGTGCCAGTAGCCGGCGACAGGGGATGAACACTGAAGCTTTCTTT. Its translation is CASSRRQGMNTEAFF.

This chain uses TRBV6-5 with TRBJ2-7; D unclear. This CDR3 is built from 12 residues. Between the trimmed V and J ends, which lost 8 bases and 1 base, there was a span of 9 bases. The germline V gene encodes CDR1 MNHEY and CDR2 SVGAGI. CDR3 DNA: TGTGCCAGCGGTCGAGCGTCCTACGAGCAGTACTTC. It is translated as CASGRASYEQYF.

The chain recombines TRBV9 with TRBJ2-5; TRBD1 aligns across 9 bases. V shed 4 bases, J shed 3 bases, and the junction held 4 bases outside the gene matches. The CDR3 sequence is 14 residues long. In germline, CDR1 is SGDLS, CDR2 YYNGEE. The CDR3 sequence is CASSPRQGEETQYF. As DNA, the CDR3 is TGTGCCAGCAGCCCCCGACAGGGGGAAGAGACCCAGTACTTC.

The rearrangement joins TRBV2 to TRBJ2-1; 9 nucleotides agree with TRBD2. J gave up 7 bases and V 6 bases, and 16 bases lay outside the gene matches. Germline CDR1 is SNHLY and CDR2 is FYNNEI. The CDR3 runs 17 residues. The CDR3 here is CASRPSSGEGKRNEQFF. The CDR3 nucleotides are TGTGCCAGCAGACCCTCTAGCGGGGAGGGGAAGCGGAATGAGCAGTTCTTC.

This clone showed up just once. This chain uses TRBV5-5 with TRBJ2-5; D may be TRBD2 (5 bases). This CDR3 contains 15 residues. Germline CDR1 reads SGHKS; CDR2 reads YYEKEE (reference sequence). Trimming took off 8 bases at V and 3 bases at J, with 20 bases between the two ends. DNA for the CDR3: TGTGCCAGGGGCAATTGTACAGCGCGGGAAGAGACCCAGTACTTC. Translation gives CARGNCTAREETQYF.

Regarding this clone: In the same sample, other DNA sequences code for this CDR3. This rearrangement joins TRBV7-9 to TRBJ1-4, with 7 bases identical to TRBD1. The J segment lost 8 bases and the V segment lost 2 bases, leaving 5 bases of the junction unmatched. Germline CDR1 and CDR2: SEHNR and FQNEAQ (reference sequence). The CDR3 runs to 14 residues. The CDR3 loop is CASSLWQGGEKLFF. CDR3 DNA sequence: TGTGCCAGCAGCTTATGGCAGGGGGGAGAAAAACTGTTTTTT.

The chain joins TRBV4-2 to TRBJ2-1; 13 nucleotides agree with TRBD2. V was clipped by 5 bases and J by 4 bases; unmatched bases: 2. Germline CDR1 reads LGHNA; CDR2 reads YNFKEQ. CDR3 length: 15 amino acids. CDR3: CASSGGLAGYNEQFF. Written as DNA, the CDR3 is TGTGCCAGCAGCGGGGGACTAGCGGGGTACAATGAGCAGTTCTTC.

This clone has a single count. This sequence joins TRBV9 and TRBJ1-3, with D possibly matching TRBD1 (5 bases). Trimming pared 6 bases from V and 1 base from J, leaving 11 bases between. The CDR3 runs 14 residues. Germline-derived CDR1 and CDR2 are SGDLS and YYNGEE. The DNA for the CDR3 is TGTGCCAGCACCGCGACAGCTTCTGGAAACACCATATATTTT. As protein: CASTATASGNTIYF.

V and J are TRBV5-5 and TRBJ2-3; D possibly corresponds to TRBD2 (5 bases). Germline values: CDR1 SGHKS, CDR2 YYEKEE (reference sequence). The CDR3 totals 15 residues. Trimming took off 0 bases at V and 1 base at J, with 9 bases between the two ends. CDR3 sequence reads: CASSLAWGGTDTQYF. The CDR3, as DNA: TGTGCCAGCAGCTTGGCCTGGGGAGGCACAGATACGCAGTATTTT.

The genes are TRBV11-2 and TRBJ2-7; a weak D match, TRBD1 (6 bases). This CDR3 has 14 amino acids. V gave up 1 base and J gave up 7 bases, with 14 bases separating them. Per the germline V gene, CDR1 is SGHAT and CDR2 is FQNNGV. The CDR3 region has the DNA TGTGCCAGCAGCTTAGTTAACAGGGCCTGGGAGCAGTACTTC. Its translation is CASSLVNRAWEQYF. The full variable domain, rest sourced from reference TRBV11-2 and TRBJ2-7, is EAGVAQSPRYKIIEKRQSVAFWCNPISGHATLYWYQQILGQGPKLLIQFQNNGVVDDSQLPKDRFSAERLKGVDSTLKIQPAKLEDSAVYLCASSLVNRAWEQYFGPGTRLTVT.